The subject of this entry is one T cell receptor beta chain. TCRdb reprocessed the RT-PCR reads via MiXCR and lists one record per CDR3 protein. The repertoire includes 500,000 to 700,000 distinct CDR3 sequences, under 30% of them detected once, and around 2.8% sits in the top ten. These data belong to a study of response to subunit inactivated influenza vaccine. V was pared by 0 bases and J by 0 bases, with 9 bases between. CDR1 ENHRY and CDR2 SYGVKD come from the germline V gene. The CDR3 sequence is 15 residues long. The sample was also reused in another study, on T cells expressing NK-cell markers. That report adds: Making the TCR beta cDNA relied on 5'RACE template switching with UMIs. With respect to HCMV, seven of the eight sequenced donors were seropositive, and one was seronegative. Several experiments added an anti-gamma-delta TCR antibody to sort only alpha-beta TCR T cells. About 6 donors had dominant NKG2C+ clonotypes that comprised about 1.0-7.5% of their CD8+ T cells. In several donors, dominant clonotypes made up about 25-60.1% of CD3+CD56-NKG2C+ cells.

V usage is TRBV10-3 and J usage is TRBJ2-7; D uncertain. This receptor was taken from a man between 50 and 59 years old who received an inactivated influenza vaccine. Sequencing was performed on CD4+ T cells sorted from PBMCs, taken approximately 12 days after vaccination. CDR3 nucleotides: TGTGCCATCAGTGAGTCCTTAGGGAACTCCTACGAGCAGTACTTC. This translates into CAISESLGNSYEQYF.